This T cell receptor (beta chain) was recorded in a study of CD8 T cells in ankylosing spondylitis. Whole-study results and caveats: Ankylosing spondylitis blood appeared to be characterized by a TCR beta motif of under ten highly homologous variants.

Trimming pared 10 bases from V and 5 bases from J, leaving 10 bases between. The CDR3 runs 11 residues. Looked up from germline, CDR1 is KGHDR and CDR2 is SFDVKD. One entry per CDR3 protein results from TCRdb running MiXCR on the 5' RACE reads. Of around 140,000 distinct CDR3 sequences in the sample, 10% to 12% were seen once. Concerning this clonotype: What it binds is unknown.

The material sequenced was blood, either unsorted or a sorted T cell fraction (not recorded which). This TCR was sampled from a female donor with ankylosing spondylitis or in good health (not recorded which). The chain links TRBV24-1 to TRBJ1-2; a possible D gene is TRBD1 (5 bases). CDR3 DNA sequence: TGTGCCACTGGGGACGGGTATGGCTACACCTTC. It is translated as CATGDGYGYTF.